Here is one TCR beta chain with its context. These data come from a study of OX40 agonist ivuxolimab in advanced cancers. Per germline, CDR1 SGDLS and CDR2 YYNGEE. V lost 0 bases and J lost 0, with 9 bases in between. The CDR3 extends over 15 amino acids. Only in-frame clones appear in the TCRdb table, and some are missing; sequencing was by immunoSEQ multiplex PCR. This table holds tens of thousands of clones, more than 75% found once. The sequencing here drew on CD4+ or CD8+ T cells sorted from blood, taken in a trial of the OX40 agonist ivuxolimab. This TCR was sampled from an adult with an advanced solid tumor such as melanoma, head and neck, liver or kidney cancer. The rearrangement uses TRBV9 and TRBJ1-1; a possible D gene is TRBD1 (5 bases). DNA of the CDR3: TGTGCCAGCAGCGTAGTCGGCAGGGTGAACACTGAAGCTTTCTTT. It specifies CASSVVGRVNTEAFF.